These 20 T cell receptor beta chains were sequenced from one sample in a study of metastatic and nonmetastatic thyroid tumors. TCRdb re-called the PCR reads with MiXCR. The sample has 65,000 to 70,000 clones; 14% are singletons. Every patient underwent thyroid surgery untreated. Sequencing was done on a sample of blood. These receptors originate from a male donor with papillary thyroid cancer or a benign thyroid nodule (not recorded which). Some clones in this sample may be carry-over from other donors' samples.

The sample holds many counts of this clone. The rearrangement joins TRBV6-1 to TRBJ1-4; D is possibly TRBD1 (6 bases). The CDR3 consists of 12 residues. CDR1 and CDR2 (germline): MNHNS, SASEGT. Trimming took 7 bases from V and 7 from J, leaving 10 bases between them. The CDR3, as DNA: TGTGCCAGCAACGGGACATGTGAAAAACTGTTTTTT. This codes for CASNGTCEKLFF.

At least ten counts were recorded for this clone. The chain couples TRBV2 to TRBJ1-1; the D gene is possibly TRBD1 (6 bases). V lost 5 bases and J 1 base, leaving 11 bases between the germline ends. Germline V gene lookup returns CDR1 SNHLY and CDR2 FYNNEI. The CDR3 totals 14 residues. The CDR3 sequence: CASSRTESNTEAFF. The CDR3, as DNA: TGTGCCAGCAGTAGGACAGAGTCGAACACTGAAGCTTTCTTT.

This clone was picked up many times. The rearrangement links TRBV25-1 to TRBJ2-3; 7 bases align to TRBD2. This CDR3 is built from 18 residues. From germline, CDR1 is MGHDK and CDR2 SYGVNS. V lost 8 bases and J lost 3; bases outside the gene matches: 20. The CDR3 sequence: CASSINQAFVGGTDTQYF. CDR3 DNA: TGTGCCAGCTCAATCAATCAGGCATTTGTGGGAGGGACAGATACGCAGTATTTT.

At least ten counts were recorded for this clone. This sequence joins TRBV7-8 and TRBJ2-4; 9 bases map to TRBD1. The germline V gene has CDR1 SGHVS and CDR2 FQNEAQ. V lost 5 bases and J lost 1; bases outside the gene matches: 6. This CDR3 spans 16 amino acids. CDR3 protein: CASSRDRVMAKNIQYF. The CDR3 DNA is TGTGCCAGCAGCCGGGACAGGGTAATGGCCAAAAACATTCAGTACTTC.

The genes are TRBV7-9 and TRBJ2-5; D not resolved. The J call is uncertain, as TRBJ2-1 better fits the DNA end. The CDR3 runs 12 residues. Germline V lookup: CDR1 SEHNR, CDR2 FQNEAQ (reference sequence). The CDR3 loop reads CASSSDSGEQFF. CDR3 DNA sequence: TGTGCCAGCAGCTCCGATTCGGGTGAGCAGTTCTTC.

This clone was observed many times. The chain couples TRBV5-6 to TRBJ1-2; maybe TRBD1 (6 bases). The germline V gene has CDR1 SGHDT and CDR2 YYEEEE. The V gene lost 2 bases and the J gene lost 2 bases, with 10 bases spanning the gap. The CDR3 spans 14 residues. CDR3 nucleotide sequence: TGTGCCAGCAGCTTAGGGGGTCGGAACTATGGCTACACCTTC. Protein: CASSLGGRNYGYTF.

This clone was counted ten times or more. The chain carries TRBV5-1 and TRBJ2-3; D gene uncertain. Looked up from germline, CDR1 is SGHRS and CDR2 is YFSETQ. Trimming took off 7 bases at V and 2 bases at J, with 8 bases between the two ends. CDR3 length equals 12 residues. The CDR3 sequence is CASGPYTDTQYF. The CDR3 bases are TGCGCCAGCGGACCTTACACAGATACGCAGTATTTT.

This sequence joins TRBV7-3 and TRBJ2-3, with D unresolved. The V gene's germline CDR1 is SGHTA and CDR2 FQGTGA. The CDR3 sequence is 14 residues long. V lost 2 bases and J 6 bases, leaving 12 bases between the germline ends. The CDR3 reads CASSLSGSEDTQYF. CDR3 in DNA: TGTGCCAGCAGCTTATCGGGTTCCGAGGATACGCAGTATTTT.

Points on this clone: Being one base from a much bigger clone, this may be a read error. The chain joins TRBV9 to TRBJ1-2, with D perhaps TRBD1 (5 bases). Trimming removed 6 bases at V and 5 bases at J, with 11 bases between. CDR1 and CDR2 (germline): SGDLS, YYNGEE. The CDR3 is made up of 12 amino acids. In DNA, the CDR3 is TGTGCCAGCATCGACGACAGTTATGGCTACACCTTC. Translating it yields CASIDDSYGYTF. Full variable domain (remainder filled in from reference TRBV9 and TRBJ1-2): DSGVTQTPKHLITATGQRVTLRCSPRSGDLSVYWYQQSLDQGLQFLIQYYNGEERAKGNILERFSAQQFPDLHSELNLSSLELGDSALYFCASIDDSYGYTFGSGTRLTVV.

Many counts were recorded for this clone. The chain joins TRBV6-1 to TRBJ2-3, with D perhaps matching TRBD2 (7 bases). The CDR3 covers 16 residues. The V and J ends lost 6 bases and 4 bases respectively, with 20 bases between them. Germline CDR1 is MNHNS and CDR2 is SASEGT. DNA of the CDR3: TGTGCCAGCAGGACGGGGGCTAGCGGTCGGGCAGATACGCAGTATTTT. It yields the protein CASRTGASGRADTQYF.

This clone was seen more than once but under ten times. Other DNA sequences within the sample encode an identical CDR3. V gene TRBV10-2 combines with J gene TRBJ2-5, with a possible D match to TRBD1 (5 bases). The CDR3 covers 13 residues. V gave up 10 bases and J gave up 2 bases, with 14 bases separating them. Germline-derived CDR1 and CDR2 are WSHSY and SAAADI. The CDR3 sequence is CAISADIQETQYF. CDR3 DNA: TGCGCCATCTCTGCGGACATACAAGAGACCCAGTACTTC.

This clone has a count of ten or more. This chain connects TRBV29-1 to TRBJ1-2; D remains ambiguous. V lost 5 bases and J lost 4, with 11 bases in between. From germline, CDR1 is SQVTM and CDR2 ANQGSEA. The CDR3 consists of 12 residues. The CDR3 protein is CSVRSSSYGYTF. CDR3 nucleotide sequence: TGCAGCGTTCGGTCTTCTAGCTATGGCTACACCTTC.

This clone was picked up many times. The V and J genes are TRBV18 and TRBJ2-1, with 8 bases that match TRBD2. The CDR3 is made up of 14 amino acids. CDR1 is KGHSH and CDR2 is LQKENI in the germline V gene. J lost 7 bases, V lost 2 bases, and 4 bases had no gene match. The CDR3 coding sequence is TGTGCCAGCTCACCAAGTCCGGGAGGGAATGAGCAGTTCTTC. It encodes CASSPSPGGNEQFF.

The CDR3 reads CASSHSPGGGTVGELFF. DNA of the CDR3: TGTGCCAGCAGCCACTCCCCTGGGGGGGGCACGGTGGGGGAGCTGTTTTTT. The chain is built from TRBV4-2 and TRBJ2-2; tentative D call: TRBD2 (7 bases). Trimming removed 3 bases from V and 8 bases from J, with 22 bases in between. The CDR3 is 17 residues long. CDR1 is LGHNA, CDR2 YNFKEQ, per germline.

Ten or more counts support this clone. This chain links TRBV30 with TRBJ1-5, with 7 bases that match TRBD1. Germline CDR1 and CDR2: GTSNPN and SVGIG (reference sequence). The CDR3 has 13 residues. Germline trimming cut 4 bases from V and 9 bases from J; bases unmatched to any gene: 9. For the CDR3, the DNA is TGTGCCTGGAAAGACAGGGCCTTGGGGCCCCAGCATTTT. Translated, it gives CAWKDRALGPQHF.

This clone was recorded many times. This chain uses TRBV6-1 with TRBJ1-2, with a possible D match to TRBD1 (5 bases). CDR1 and CDR2 from the germline V gene are MNHNS and SASEGT. This CDR3 has 16 residues. V was clipped by 5 bases and J by 2 bases, with 18 bases between them. CDR3 in DNA: TGTGCCAGCAGTCAACGAGGGGATTGGGTCAACTATGGCTACACCTTC. Amino acids: CASSQRGDWVNYGYTF.

This clone appeared many times. V is TRBV11-1 and J is TRBJ2-3; 8 nucleotides align to TRBD2. Germline lookup yields CDR1 SGHAT and CDR2 FQDESV (reference sequence). The CDR3 is 16 residues long. V shed 3 bases, J shed 2 bases, and the junction held 7 bases outside the gene matches. The CDR3 coding sequence is TGTGCCAGCAGCTTTTGGGGCGGGAGGATCACAGATACGCAGTATTTT. It codes for CASSFWGGRITDTQYF.

This clone showed up many times. At the DNA level, this CDR3 is encoded by other sequences in the same sample as well. The rearrangement uses TRBV20-1 and TRBJ1-4; D remains unclear. Trimming shortened V by 3 bases and J by 7 bases, and 9 bases separated the two germline ends. CDR3 size: 12 residues. Germline values: CDR1 DFQATT, CDR2 SNEGSKA (reference sequence). This CDR3 reads CSASLRGEKLFF. The CDR3 nucleotides read TGCAGTGCTAGTTTACGTGGTGAAAAACTGTTTTTT.

The V gene is TRBV20-1, the J gene TRBJ2-5; a possible D gene is TRBD2 (6 bases). The germline CDR1 and CDR2 sequences are DFQATT and SNEGSKA (reference sequence). Deletions cut 8 bases from V and 9 bases from J, with 22 bases between. The CDR3 has 13 residues. The CDR3 DNA is TGCAGTCCGGTAACAGTGGTGGGGGAGGCCCAGTACTTC. Encoded protein: CSPVTVVGEAQYF.

The table lists this clone with many counts. The gene calls are TRBV7-9 and TRBJ1-5; D is possibly TRBD1 (5 bases). Trimming cost V 3 bases and J 9 bases, with 9 bases left between them. Germline assignment: CDR1 SEHNR and CDR2 FQNEAQ (reference sequence). The CDR3 spans 12 residues. CDR3 residues: CASSLIGGPQHF. The CDR3 nucleotides read TGTGCCAGCAGCTTGATCGGGGGGCCCCAGCATTTT. Full variable domain (remainder filled in from reference TRBV7-9 and TRBJ1-5): DTGVSQNPRHKITKRGQNVTFRCDPISEHNRLYWYRQTLGQGPEFLTYFQNEAQLEKSRLLSDRFSAERPKGSFSTLEIQRTEQGDSAMYLCASSLIGGPQHFGDGTRLSIL.